These 18 T cell receptor beta chains came from one sample sequenced in a study of STAT5B mutations in CD4+ large granular lymphocyte leukemia. Data came from immunoSEQ multiplex PCR; TCRdb stores just in-frame clones and leaves some out. The repertoire consists of about 19,000 clones, with about four fifths occurring once and the leading ten covering 13%. Sequenced: CD4+ T cells from blood buffy coats. All receptors come from a human donor in good health.

The chain links TRBV29-1 to TRBJ2-3; D not certain. The CDR3 is made up of 15 amino acids. Germline values: CDR1 SQVTM, CDR2 ANQGSEA. V was trimmed by 4 bases and J by 0 bases, leaving 14 bases between them. The CDR3 DNA sequence: TGCAGCGTTGCCAATCTGGGTGGGAGCACAGATACGCAGTATTTT. Translation gives CSVANLGGSTDTQYF.

V usage is TRBV7-6 and J usage is TRBJ2-3; D assignment may be TRBD1 or TRBD2 (5 bases each). Trimming took 0 bases from V and 10 from J, leaving 14 bases between them. Germline-derived CDR1 and CDR2 are SGHVS and FNYEAQ. The CDR3 is made up of 14 amino acids. CDR3 protein: CASSLAWGNNAQYF. CDR3 nucleotide sequence: TGTGCCAGCAGCTTAGCCTGGGGGAATAATGCGCAGTATTTT. Using reference TRBV7-6 and TRBJ2-3 for the parts outside the CDR3, the full variable domain is GAGVSQSPRYKVTKRGQDVALRCDPISGHVSLYWYRQALGQGPEFLTYFNYEAQQDKSGLPNDRFSAERPEGSISTLTIQRTEQRDSAMYRCASSLAWGNNAQYFGPGTRLTVL.

The chain couples TRBV19 to TRBJ1-2, with 9 bases aligning to TRBD1. Germline CDR1 LNHDA, CDR2 SQIVND (reference sequence). Trimming cost V 8 bases and J 8 bases; bases outside gene matches: 9. This CDR3 region has 13 residues. This CDR3 is CASVPGQGGGYTF. The CDR3 nucleotides are TGTGCCAGTGTTCCGGGACAGGGAGGCGGCTACACCTTC.

The chain is built from TRBV10-2 and TRBJ2-7, with 9 bases fitting TRBD1. The CDR3 contains 15 residues. Germline trimming cut 5 bases from V and 2 bases from J; bases unmatched to any gene: 7. Germline CDR1 and CDR2: WSHSY and SAAADI. The CDR3 is CASSLRGTGTYEQYF. The CDR3, as DNA: TGCGCCAGCAGTCTTAGGGGGACAGGGACCTACGAGCAGTACTTC.

This clone was counted between two and nine times. The V call is TRBV25-1, the J call TRBJ1-1, with 8 bases that match TRBD1. Looked up from germline, CDR1 is MGHDK and CDR2 is SYGVNS. Trimming cost V 0 bases and J 4 bases; bases outside gene matches: 7. The CDR3 contains 16 residues. DNA for the CDR3: TGTGCCAGCAGTGAATATTGGTCAGGGGGCCGCACTGAAGCTTTCTTT. Its protein is CASSEYWSGGRTEAFF.

The DNA of the CDR3 is TGCAGCGTTGGCGATCCTGGCGGGAGCTCCTACGAGCAGTACTTC. As protein: CSVGDPGGSSYEQYF. The V and J genes are TRBV29-1 and TRBJ2-7, with 7 bases that match TRBD2. CDR1 SQVTM and CDR2 ANQGSEA come from the germline V gene. Trimming at V came to 4 bases and at J to 0 bases, leaving 9 bases not matched to a gene. The CDR3 loop spans 15 amino acids.

The V and J genes are TRBV5-6 and TRBJ1-5; D possibly corresponds to TRBD1 (6 bases). The germline V gene has CDR1 SGHDT and CDR2 YYEEEE. This CDR3 spans 16 amino acids. The germline V and J ends were trimmed by 3 bases and 6 bases, with 19 bases remaining between them. The CDR3 here is CASSSTLLGGGQPQHF. CDR3 DNA sequence: TGTGCCAGCAGCTCCACCTTATTGGGGGGCGGTCAGCCCCAGCATTTT.

The chain has TRBV12-5 and TRBJ1-1; D is unclear. With 2 bases removed from V and 3 bases from J, the gap between germline ends came to 7 bases. Germline V gene sequence: CDR1 LGHNT, CDR2 FRNRAP. The length of the CDR3 is 13 residues. The CDR3 loop reads CASGLYTYTEAFF. Here the CDR3 DNA reads TGTGCTAGTGGTTTGTACACGTACACTGAAGCTTTCTTT.

The chain is built from TRBV5-5 and TRBJ2-7; D is undetermined. CDR1 and CDR2 (germline): SGHKS, YYEKEE (reference sequence). V lost 4 bases, J lost 2 bases, and 13 bases lay in between. CDR3 length: 14 residues. CDR3 loop: CASSISPSAYEQYF. CDR3 nucleotides: TGTGCCAGCAGCATATCCCCGTCGGCCTACGAGCAGTACTTC.

This chain uses TRBV10-3 with TRBJ1-1; 9 bases line up with TRBD1. V gave up 6 bases and J gave up 6 bases; unmatched junction bases: 11. In germline, CDR1 is ENHRY, CDR2 SYGVKD. The CDR3 runs 15 residues. CDR3 sequence: CAISPPGQGLAEAFF. The CDR3 DNA reads as TGTGCCATCAGCCCACCGGGACAGGGATTGGCTGAAGCTTTCTTT.

This clone was detected a few times. This chain uses TRBV9 with TRBJ2-2; TRBD1 or TRBD2 may be the D gene (6 bases each). V shed 2 bases and J shed 7 bases, with 15 bases lying between them. The CDR3 sequence is 15 residues long. Per the germline V gene, CDR1 is SGDLS and CDR2 is YYNGEE. The CDR3 sequence is CASSVVGGLGGELFF. The CDR3 DNA sequence: TGTGCCAGCAGCGTCGTAGGGGGGCTGGGCGGGGAGCTGTTTTTT.

The chain carries TRBV6-1 and TRBJ2-7, with D perhaps assigned TRBD1 or TRBD2 (5 bases each). Germline V gene lookup returns CDR1 MNHNS and CDR2 SASEGT. Trimming shortened V by 5 bases and J by 2 bases, and 7 bases separated the two germline ends. This CDR3 is 12 amino acids long. The CDR3 here is CASSRDAYEQYF. CDR3 nucleotide sequence: TGTGCCAGCAGTAGGGACGCCTACGAGCAGTACTTC.

This chain links TRBV6-6 with TRBJ2-3; D perhaps matches TRBD2 (6 bases). Trimming shortened V by 8 bases and J by 0 bases, and 9 bases separated the two germline ends. The CDR3 sequence is 13 residues long. Germline V gene data show CDR1 as MNHNY and CDR2 as SVGAGI (reference sequence). The CDR3 protein is CASGSGSTDTQYF. The CDR3 DNA follows: TGTGCCAGCGGTAGCGGTAGCACAGATACGCAGTATTTT.

This chain links TRBV18 with TRBJ1-1; the D is unclear. CDR3 length equals 13 residues. Germline assignment: CDR1 KGHSH and CDR2 LQKENI. Trimming took 4 bases from V and 1 from J, leaving 7 bases between them. Here the CDR3 reads CASSLATNTEAFF. CDR3 DNA sequence: TGTGCCAGCTCACTCGCCACGAACACTGAAGCTTTCTTT. Full variable domain (rest looked up from reference TRBV18 and TRBJ1-1): NAGVMQNPRHLVRRRGQEARLRCSPMKGHSHVYWYRQLPEEGLKFMVYLQKENIIDESGMPKERFSAEFPKEGPSILRIQQVVRGDSAAYFCASSLATNTEAFFGQGTRLTVV.

This clone was found once. The J gene is TRBJ1-2, the V gene TRBV7-2; weak D call: TRBD1 (6 bases). Germline V gene sequence: CDR1 SGHTA, CDR2 FQGNSA. The V and J ends lost 5 bases and 8 bases respectively, with 18 bases between them. The CDR3 covers 14 residues. The CDR3 sequence: CASSLAGGRGGYTF. CDR3 nucleotide sequence: TGTGCCAGCAGCCTCGCGGGGGGCCGGGGCGGCTACACCTTC.

The V call is TRBV6-1, the J call TRBJ1-2; the match to TRBD1 covers 7 bases. The ends lost 6 bases at V and 2 bases at J; junction bases unmatched: 3. The CDR3 loop spans 13 amino acids. In germline, CDR1 is MNHNS, CDR2 SASEGT. The CDR3 region is CASSGQDNYGYTF. The CDR3 region has the DNA TGTGCCAGCAGCGGACAGGACAACTATGGCTACACCTTC.

Only one count was recorded for this clone. The rearrangement joins TRBV19 to TRBJ2-1, with a tentative D call TRBD1 (6 bases). Germline CDR1 and CDR2: LNHDA and SQIVND (reference sequence). V gave up 4 bases and J gave up 10 bases, with 17 bases separating them. The CDR3 extends over 14 amino acids. The CDR3, as DNA: TGTGCCAGTAGTAGGACAGCTCCTGAAGGGGAGCAGTTCTTC. It translates to CASSRTAPEGEQFF.

The J gene is TRBJ2-7, the V gene TRBV11-1; maybe TRBD1 (5 bases). The germline V and J ends were trimmed by 0 bases and 2 bases, with 8 bases remaining between them. This CDR3 has 14 amino acids. Germline assignment: CDR1 SGHAT and CDR2 FQDESV (reference sequence). The CDR3 reads CASSLARQTYEQYF. CDR3 in DNA: TGTGCCAGCAGCTTAGCGCGACAGACCTACGAGCAGTACTTC. The complete variable domain, with remaining parts taken from reference TRBV11-1 and TRBJ2-7, reads EAEVAQSPRYKITEKSQAVAFWCDPISGHATLYWYRQILGQGPELLVQFQDESVVDDSQLPKDRFSAERLKGVDSTLKIQPAELGDSAMYLCASSLARQTYEQYFGPGTRLTVT.